The 32 T cell receptor beta chains below come from one sample, sequenced in a study of T cell responses to AZD1222 COVID-19 vaccine. Assay used: immunoSEQ multiplex PCR; TCRdb lists only in-frame clones, some missing. The profile shows about 110,000 clones, roughly 86% of them singletons. The starting material was peripheral blood, obtained on day 0 of MenACWY control vaccination. Every receptor here comes from an adult in good health.

J is TRBJ1-6 and V is TRBV30, with no clear D. Trimming took off 8 bases at V and 1 base at J, with 9 bases between the two ends. The CDR3 spans 13 residues. Germline assignment: CDR1 GTSNPN and CDR2 SVGIG (reference sequence). CDR3 region: CAERVSYNSPLHF. The CDR3 coding sequence is TGTGCCGAAAGGGTTTCCTATAATTCACCCCTCCACTTT.

V and J are TRBV7-9 and TRBJ2-3; TRBD2 agrees at 9 bases. After removal of 1 base from V and 2 bases from J, the junction contained 4 bases not matched to a gene. The CDR3 has 16 amino acids. From germline, CDR1 is SEHNR and CDR2 FQNEAQ (reference sequence). This CDR3 is CASSLGASGDTDTQYF. The CDR3 DNA follows: TGTGCCAGCAGCTTAGGGGCTAGCGGGGACACAGATACGCAGTATTTT.

The chain joins TRBV11-2 to TRBJ1-3; the D is unclear. Trimming removed 5 bases from V and 3 bases from J, with 14 bases in between. CDR1 and CDR2 from the germline V gene are SGHAT and FQNNGV. The CDR3 is 15 residues long. CDR3 sequence (DNA): TGTGCCAGCAGCCATCTTGACGAGGGTGGAAACACCATATATTTT. This gives the protein CASSHLDEGGNTIYF.

The chain's CDR3 is CASSYLRGRGYTF. The CDR3 coding sequence is TGTGCCAGCAGCTACCTCCGGGGCAGGGGCTACACCTTC. The chain recombines TRBV7-9 with TRBJ1-2; weak D call: TRBD1 (5 bases). Trimming shortened V by 4 bases and J by 8 bases, and 14 bases separated the two germline ends. This CDR3 spans 13 amino acids. In germline, CDR1 is SEHNR, CDR2 FQNEAQ (reference sequence).

This chain uses TRBV27 with TRBJ2-2; TRBD2 matches 8 bases. CDR1 and CDR2 (germline): MNHEY, SMNVEV (reference sequence). This CDR3 region has 15 residues. The junction had 0 bases not matched to a gene; V was cut back by 3 bases and J by 0 bases. The CDR3 sequence: CASSLRGANTGELFF. The CDR3 coding sequence is TGTGCCAGCAGTTTGCGGGGGGCGAACACCGGGGAGCTGTTTTTT.

This sequence joins TRBV27 and TRBJ2-4; weak D call: TRBD1 (6 bases). CDR3 length: 17 residues. CDR1 is MNHEY, CDR2 SMNVEV, per germline (reference sequence). V lost 3 bases, J lost 2 bases, and 17 bases lay in between. This CDR3 is CASSFLPPGQSKNIQYF. The CDR3 coding sequence is TGTGCCAGCAGTTTTCTACCCCCGGGACAATCCAAAAACATTCAGTACTTC.

V and J are TRBV2 and TRBJ2-7; possible D gene TRBD1, 5 bases. There are 13 residues in the CDR3. Germline loops: CDR1 SNHLY, CDR2 FYNNEI. CDR3 in DNA: TGTGCTGTATGGGCAGGGTGGATTTACGAGCAGTACTTC. Translation gives CAVWAGWIYEQYF.

This chain links TRBV11-2 with TRBJ1-3, with TRBD1 as a possible D gene (6 bases). The CDR3 is made up of 13 amino acids. V lost 5 bases and J lost 2, with 7 bases in between. CDR1 and CDR2 (germline): SGHAT, FQNNGV. CDR3 loop: CASSGGPGNTIYF. The CDR3 coding sequence is TGTGCCAGCAGCGGGGGGCCTGGAAACACCATATATTTT.

This clone has only a few counts. Other nucleotide sequences in the sample specify the same CDR3. The chain uses TRBV6-5 and TRBJ1-2; TRBD1 might be the D (6 bases). There are 12 residues in the CDR3. Germline assignment: CDR1 MNHEY and CDR2 SVGAGI. V was clipped by 6 bases and J by 4 bases, with 9 bases between them. CDR3 DNA: TGTGCCAGCAGCCCGGACAGCTATGGCTACACCTTC. Protein: CASSPDSYGYTF.

The CDR3 is CASSSWRGTYNEQFF. The CDR3 bases are TGTGCCAGCAGCTCGTGGCGGGGGACCTACAATGAGCAGTTCTTC. This chain links TRBV7-2 with TRBJ2-1; 7 bases line up with TRBD2. CDR3 length equals 15 residues. The germline V gene has CDR1 SGHTA and CDR2 FQGNSA. The V and J ends lost 4 bases and 2 bases, in that order; junction bases with no gene match: 5.

The chain is built from TRBV28 and TRBJ2-3; no clear D gene. V gave up 7 bases and J gave up 11 bases, with 13 bases separating them. The CDR3 contains 11 residues. Germline V gene lookup returns CDR1 MDHEN and CDR2 SYDVKM. The CDR3 DNA sequence: TGTGCCAGCATATTTAGGGCTGAGCAGTATTTT. Its translation: CASIFRAEQYF.

The V call is TRBV6-6, the J call TRBJ2-1, with TRBD1 matching 9 bases. Germline V gene sequence: CDR1 MNHNY, CDR2 SVGAGI (reference sequence). V trimming: 3 bases; J trimming: 7 bases; junction bases outside the gene matches: 7. The CDR3 is 15 residues long. CDR3 amino acids: CASSYPGQGMNEQFF. CDR3 coding DNA: TGTGCCAGCAGTTATCCTGGACAGGGGATGAATGAGCAGTTCTTC.

This chain uses TRBV20-1 with TRBJ2-7; perhaps D is TRBD1 or TRBD2 (5 bases each). The germline V and J ends were trimmed by 2 bases and 4 bases, with 6 bases remaining between them. This CDR3 region has 11 residues. CDR1 is DFQATT, CDR2 SNEGSKA, per germline (reference sequence). The CDR3 sequence: CSARWGYEQYF. CDR3 nucleotide sequence: TGCAGTGCTAGATGGGGGTACGAGCAGTACTTC.

V and J are TRBV4-3 and TRBJ2-7; 9 bases match TRBD1. CDR1 is LGHNA and CDR2 is YSLEER in the germline V gene. The trim removed 7 bases at V and 2 bases at J, leaving 3 bases unmatched. The CDR3 consists of 13 residues. The CDR3 region is CASTGTGTYEQYF. DNA of the CDR3: TGCGCCAGCACCGGGACAGGGACCTACGAGCAGTACTTC.

This rearrangement joins TRBV9 to TRBJ2-5; 12 bases match TRBD2. V lost 4 bases, J lost 5 bases, and 9 bases stayed unmatched. Germline V gene lookup returns CDR1 SGDLS and CDR2 YYNGEE. The CDR3 is 16 residues long. CDR3 nucleotides: TGTGCCAGCAGCCTTACTAGCGGGAGGTCGGGGGAGACCCAGTACTTC. Protein: CASSLTSGRSGETQYF.

The CDR3 region is CASSPNRDRGFGYTF. DNA for the CDR3: TGTGCCAGCAGCCCGAACCGGGACAGGGGCTTTGGCTACACCTTC. V usage is TRBV3-1 (or the pseudogene TRBV3-2) and J usage is TRBJ1-2; 10 bases match TRBD1. This CDR3 is built from 15 residues. The germline V gene encodes CDR1 LGHDT and CDR2 YNNKEL (reference sequence). The V and J ends lost 4 bases and 7 bases, in that order; junction bases with no gene match: 9.

The chain combines TRBV15 with TRBJ1-1, with D possibly being TRBD1 (6 bases). V lost 9 bases, J lost 4 bases, and 15 bases lay in between. Germline CDR1 is LNHNV and CDR2 is YYDKDF (reference sequence). The CDR3 consists of 13 residues. CDR3 DNA: TGTGCCACTCATAGGGGGATGAGCACTGAAGCTTTCTTT. Its translation: CATHRGMSTEAFF. The whole variable domain, filled in from reference TRBV15 and TRBJ1-1, reads DAMVIQNPRYQVTQFGKPVTLSCSQTLNHNVMYWYQQKSSQAPKLLFHYYDKDFNNEADTPDNFQSRRPNTSFCFLDIRSPGLGDTAMYLCATHRGMSTEAFFGQGTRLTVV.

The count of this clone is one. One junction end disagrees with the germline gene, perhaps due to a read error. This chain joins TRBV10-3 and TRBJ1-1, with D maybe TRBD1 (6 bases). The CDR3 has 13 residues. The V gene's germline CDR1 is ENHRY and CDR2 SYGVKD. The CDR3: CAITTGTLNHPDF. The DNA of the CDR3 is TGTGCCATCACCACCGGGACACTCAACCACCCAGACTTT.

This clone was seen just once. The V call is TRBV19, the J call TRBJ1-1; D remains ambiguous. Trimming left V 4 bases short and J 0 bases short, with 9 bases between. CDR1 is LNHDA and CDR2 is SQIVND in the germline V gene (reference sequence). The CDR3 has 14 residues. CDR3 region: CASSSQTMNTEAFF. The CDR3 DNA reads TGTGCCAGTAGTAGCCAGACAATGAACACTGAAGCTTTCTTT.

The chain joins TRBV3-1 (or the pseudogene TRBV3-2) to TRBJ1-6; no clear D gene. Trimming stripped 4 bases from V and 4 bases from J, with 17 bases between. The CDR3 length is 17 residues. Germline values: CDR1 LGHDT, CDR2 YNNKEL (reference sequence). The CDR3 loop reads CASSPPRGGQYNSPLHF. CDR3 sequence (DNA): TGTGCCAGCAGCCCCCCTCGCGGAGGGCAGTATAATTCACCCCTCCACTTT.

The rearrangement joins TRBV28 to TRBJ1-6; 7 bases map to TRBD1. Germline-derived CDR1 and CDR2 are MDHEN and SYDVKM. Losses at the gene ends were 5 bases for V and 6 bases for J; bases not matched to a gene: 10. This CDR3 has 16 residues. The CDR3 DNA reads as TGTGCCAGCAGTCCAAACAGGGGAGGAGGTAATTCACCCCTCCACTTT. Protein: CASSPNRGGGNSPLHF.

The chain uses TRBV5-1 and TRBJ2-3, with D possibly being TRBD1 (6 bases). The CDR3 sequence is 14 residues long. Germline-derived CDR1 and CDR2 are SGHRS and YFSETQ. The V end lost 0 bases, the J end lost 3 bases, and 8 bases lay between the germline ends. The CDR3 DNA reads TGCGCCAGCAGCTTGGGACAGGAAACAGATACGCAGTATTTT. The encoded protein is CASSLGQETDTQYF.

The rearrangement joins TRBV13 to TRBJ1-1, with TRBD1 matching over 7 bases. CDR1 is PRHDT, CDR2 FYEKMQ, per germline (reference sequence). CDR3 length: 15 residues. Unmatched junction bases numbered 10, after V lost 4 bases and J lost 5 bases. CDR3 in amino acids: CASSYDRVRRTEAFF. The CDR3 coding sequence is TGTGCCAGCAGCTACGACAGGGTGAGGCGGACTGAAGCTTTCTTT.

This clone was observed a single time. The rearrangement joins TRBV6-2 or TRBV6-3 to TRBJ2-6; D is ambiguous. With 6 bases removed from V and 0 bases from J, the gap between germline ends came to 9 bases. CDR1 and CDR2 (germline): MNHEY, SVGEGT. The CDR3 totals 15 residues. CDR3 nucleotides: TGTGCCAGCAGCCTGTCAGACTCTGGGGCCAACGTCCTGACTTTC. Its translation is CASSLSDSGANVLTF.

V is TRBV7-9 and J is TRBJ2-7; D remains ambiguous. The CDR3 consists of 14 residues. Germline V lookup: CDR1 SEHNR, CDR2 FQNEAQ (reference sequence). Trimming stripped 0 bases from V and 4 bases from J, with 10 bases between. The CDR3 spells CASSLASLGYEQYF. The CDR3 DNA reads TGTGCCAGCAGCTTAGCTTCTCTGGGGTACGAGCAGTACTTC.

The chain joins TRBV5-1 to TRBJ2-3; D perhaps matches TRBD1 (8 bases). Germline values: CDR1 SGHRS, CDR2 YFSETQ. CDR3 length: 14 amino acids. V lost 5 bases and J lost 2, with 12 bases in between. Here the CDR3 reads CASRQGGNTDTQYF. Here the CDR3 DNA reads TGCGCCAGCAGACAGGGGGGGAACACAGATACGCAGTATTTT.

This clone was seen once. The chain carries TRBV6-5 and TRBJ1-1; the D gene is possibly TRBD1 (5 bases). With 2 bases removed from V and 4 bases from J, the gap between germline ends came to 11 bases. In germline, CDR1 is MNHEY, CDR2 SVGAGI. The CDR3 extends over 14 amino acids. The CDR3 loop is CASSYRGSGTEAFF. The CDR3 DNA reads as TGTGCCAGCAGTTACAGGGGATCCGGCACTGAAGCTTTCTTT.

This chain uses TRBV15 with TRBJ2-4; the D gene is possibly TRBD2 (6 bases). This CDR3 has 12 amino acids. Between the trimmed V and J ends, which lost 0 bases and 13 bases, there was a span of 10 bases. Looked up from germline, CDR1 is LNHNV and CDR2 is YYDKDF (reference sequence). The CDR3 coding sequence is TGTGCCACCAGCAGAGATCATGGAGGGCAGTACTTC. This encodes CATSRDHGGQYF.

This chain connects TRBV2 to TRBJ2-7; D not resolved. CDR1 is SNHLY, CDR2 FYNNEI, per germline. There are 11 residues in the CDR3. V was trimmed by 4 bases and J by 6 bases, leaving 7 bases between them. The CDR3 DNA reads TGTGCCAGCAGTGTATCAGGCGAGCAGTACTTC. Translating it yields CASSVSGEQYF.

This chain uses TRBV5-4 with TRBJ1-4; D may be TRBD1 (6 bases). CDR3 length equals 15 residues. Germline lookup yields CDR1 SGHNT and CDR2 YYREEE (reference sequence). V was trimmed by 6 bases and J by 8 bases, leaving 20 bases between them. The DNA of the CDR3 is TGTGCCAGCACCCATTCGGGTAGGGGGAAGGAAAAACTGTTTTTT. It encodes CASTHSGRGKEKLFF.

V and J are TRBV29-1 and TRBJ2-1; 9 bases are shared with TRBD2. The trim removed 6 bases at V and 9 bases at J, leaving 9 bases unmatched. The length of the CDR3 is 13 residues. Germline assignment: CDR1 SQVTM and CDR2 ANQGSEA. DNA for the CDR3: TGCAGCGTCGTCGACAGCGGGAGGCCTGAGCAGTTCTTC. Encoded protein: CSVVDSGRPEQFF.

The rearrangement joins TRBV6-5 to TRBJ2-3; D unclear. With 2 bases removed from V and 1 base from J, the gap between germline ends came to 7 bases. The CDR3 loop spans 14 amino acids. Germline CDR1 reads MNHEY; CDR2 reads SVGAGI. CDR3 DNA: TGTGCCAGCAGTTACAGAACGGGCACAGATACGCAGTATTTT. Translating it yields CASSYRTGTDTQYF.